This T cell receptor beta chain is drawn from a study of control samples from healthy donors and cancer patients (TCRdb year 2020). The germline V gene sets CDR1 to SGDLS and CDR2 to YYNGEE. The V and J ends are trimmed by 0 bases and 6 bases, leaving 14 bases between them. Spanning cysteine to phenylalanine, the CDR3 consists of 15 amino acids. Here the CDR3 DNA is all that survives: 45 bases in frame from base 1. About this clone itself: Its recognized antigen is unknown. No much larger clone exists at a distance of one base, and base qualities are not known.

Libraries were built with the immunoSEQ multiplex PCR assay. The clones in this table, taken by TCRdb from immuneACCESS, are in-frame only. Not every clone is retained; where verified, under half of the shortfall comes from an unresolved V gene, and the cause of the rest is unknown. The sample yields about 130,000 clones; 80% to 95% were counted once. Of the sample, 2% to 2.5% is held by the ten largest clones. The specimen sequenced was blood. The rearranged segments are TRBV9 and TRBJ2-3, with the D segment identity uncertain. The origin of this receptor is a woman in her fifties or sixties in good health. The CDR3 amino acid sequence is: CASSVGVGLSDTQYF. The sequence in DNA is TGTGCCAGCAGCGTAGGGGTAGGGTTATCGGATACGCAGTATTTT.